The 25 T cell receptor beta chains in this list originate from one sample, sequenced in a study of blood T cells in healthy people across ages. Primers used in a second PCR of about 7 to 12 cycles were a sample-barcoded 5' primer and a J-beta primer mix. TCRdb reprocessed the 5' RACE reads via MiXCR and lists one record per CDR3 protein. The profile shows 1.5 million or so distinct CDR3 sequences, roughly two fifths of them singletons. Sequencing was done on a sample of blood. The receptors come from a woman between 18 and 29 years old in good health.

V usage is TRBV2 and J usage is TRBJ2-1; D is unclear. CDR3 size: 10 residues. From germline, CDR1 is SNHLY and CDR2 FYNNEI. The V and J ends lost 4 bases and 9 bases respectively, with 4 bases between them. The CDR3 nucleotides are TGTGCCAGCAGTGGGGCTGAGCAGTTCTTC. As protein: CASSGAEQFF.

This clonotype was seen only a few times. The chain combines TRBV6-4 with TRBJ2-1, with D tentatively TRBD1 (5 bases). This CDR3 region has 12 residues. Trimming took 6 bases from V and 6 from J, leaving 9 bases between them. CDR1 MRHNA and CDR2 SNTAGT come from the germline V gene. The CDR3: CASRADTNEQFF. The CDR3 region has the DNA TGTGCCAGCAGGGCGGACACCAATGAGCAGTTCTTC.

The chain links TRBV6-2 or TRBV6-3 to TRBJ2-7; tentative D call: TRBD1 (5 bases). V lost 6 bases, J lost 0 bases, and 15 bases lay in between. Per germline, CDR1 MNHEY and CDR2 SVGEGT. This CDR3 is 15 amino acids long. CDR3 nucleotides: TGTGCCAGCAGAAACCTACAGGAGAGCTCCTACGAGCAGTACTTC. Its protein product is CASRNLQESSYEQYF.

The chain carries TRBV12-5 and TRBJ2-1; D is unclear. V lost 7 bases, J lost 0 bases, and 16 bases lay in between. The CDR3 contains 16 residues. Per the germline V gene, CDR1 is LGHNT and CDR2 is FRNRAP. In DNA form, the CDR3 reads TGTGCTAGTGCGACTCCGAAGGAGAGCTCCTACAATGAGCAGTTCTTC. Its protein is CASATPKESSYNEQFF. The full variable domain, rest sourced from reference TRBV12-5 and TRBJ2-1, is DARVTQTPRHKVTEMGQEVTMRCQPILGHNTVFWYRQTMMQGLELLAYFRNRAPLDDSGMPKDRFSAEMPDATLATLKIQPSEPRDSAVYFCASATPKESSYNEQFFGPGTRLTVL.

The rearrangement uses TRBV12-5 and TRBJ2-5; possible D gene TRBD2, 5 bases. Trimming removed 10 bases at V and 4 bases at J, with 13 bases between. The germline V gene has CDR1 LGHNT and CDR2 FRNRAP. The CDR3 has 12 amino acids. The CDR3 protein is CATNQGRETQYF. As DNA, the CDR3 is TGTGCTACCAACCAAGGGAGAGAGACCCAGTACTTC.

Notes on this clonotype: At one end, the junction sequence differs from germline, possibly due to a read error. The chain links TRBV7-7 to TRBJ2-2, with D unresolved. The V gene's germline CDR1 is SSHAT and CDR2 FNYEAQ (reference sequence). The CDR3 consists of 16 residues. CDR3 protein: CASSSSPSPDTGELFF. The CDR3 nucleotides read TGTGCTAGCAGCTCGTCTCCCTCCCCGGACACCGGGGAGCTGTTTTTT.

For this clonotype: One end of the junction fails to match germline, which may point to a read error. The chain uses TRBV10-3 and TRBJ1-5, with 9 bases that match TRBD1. Per the germline V gene, CDR1 is ENHRY and CDR2 is SYGVKD. The CDR3 runs to 14 residues. In DNA form, the CDR3 reads TGTGCCATAAGTGAAAGGGACAGGGATCAGCCCCAGCATTTT. This sequence encodes CAISERDRDQPQHF.

The chain joins TRBV6-5 to TRBJ1-2, with 9 bases that match TRBD1. After removal of 0 bases from V and 9 bases from J, the junction contained 11 bases not matched to a gene. Looked up from germline, CDR1 is MNHEY and CDR2 is SVGAGI. The CDR3 contains 16 residues. For the CDR3, the DNA is TGTGCCAGCAGTTACTCTCCACAGGGGGCGTTGGGTAGCTACACCTTC. It encodes CASSYSPQGALGSYTF.

The rearrangement links TRBV15 to TRBJ2-2; 7 nucleotides line up with TRBD1. With 5 bases clipped from V and 3 bases from J, the junction kept 6 bases outside the gene matches. Germline V gene sequence: CDR1 LNHNV, CDR2 YYDKDF (reference sequence). This CDR3 has 15 amino acids. The CDR3 DNA sequence: TGTGCCACCAGCCTCCCGACAGGGCACACCGGGGAGCTGTTTTTT. Translated: CATSLPTGHTGELFF.

The chain is built from TRBV7-2 and TRBJ1-2; D not certain. V lost 5 bases and J 8 bases, leaving 18 bases between the germline ends. CDR1 and CDR2 (germline): SGHTA, FQGNSA. The CDR3 sequence is 14 residues long. DNA of the CDR3: TGTGCCAGCAGCCCCACATCTATGACCTGGGGCTACACCTTC. This gives the protein CASSPTSMTWGYTF. Full variable domain (outside the CDR3, taken from reference TRBV7-2 and TRBJ1-2): GAGVSQSPSNKVTEKGKDVELRCDPISGHTALYWYRQSLGQGLEFLIYFQGNSAPDKSGLPSDRFSAERTGGSVSTLTIQRTQQEDSAVYLCASSPTSMTWGYTFGSGTRLTVV.

In its sample, this clonotype was seen a few times. The V and J genes are TRBV7-2 and TRBJ2-1; TRBD2 matches at 9 bases. The germline CDR1 and CDR2 sequences are SGHTA and FQGNSA. There are 17 residues in the CDR3. The V and J ends lost 1 base and 7 bases, in that order; junction bases with no gene match: 11. CDR3 in DNA: TGTGCCAGCAGCTTAGTCGCGCGGGGGGGTAGAGGGAATGAGCAGTTCTTC. Amino acids: CASSLVARGGRGNEQFF.

The chain is built from TRBV20-1 and TRBJ1-1, with D possibly TRBD1 on 6 matching bases. The CDR3 spans 14 residues. Trimming took off 0 bases at V and 3 bases at J, with 11 bases between the two ends. CDR1 DFQATT and CDR2 SNEGSKA come from the germline V gene (reference sequence). The CDR3 loop reads CSARDRTVHTEAFF. Here the CDR3 DNA reads TGCAGTGCTAGAGACCGGACAGTGCACACTGAAGCTTTCTTT.

This chain links TRBV20-1 with TRBJ2-5; tentatively, D is TRBD1 (6 bases). Germline CDR1 is DFQATT and CDR2 is SNEGSKA (reference sequence). CDR3 size: 15 residues. V dropped 5 bases and J dropped 1 base, with 17 bases sitting between them. The CDR3 is CSARGWGRFQETQYF. CDR3 bases: TGCAGTGCTCGAGGTTGGGGGCGTTTCCAAGAGACCCAGTACTTC.

This clonotype was found many times. This rearrangement joins TRBV2 to TRBJ2-7, with D unresolved. Looked up from germline, CDR1 is SNHLY and CDR2 is FYNNEI. The CDR3 has 11 residues. Trimming removed 4 bases at V and 3 bases at J, with 4 bases between. Here the CDR3 reads CASSANYEQYF. The CDR3 DNA sequence: TGTGCCAGCAGTGCGAACTACGAGCAGTACTTC.

V is TRBV10-3 and J is TRBJ1-5; no clear D. The CDR3 has 13 residues. V lost 5 bases and J lost 4, with 9 bases in between. CDR1 ENHRY and CDR2 SYGVKD come from the germline V gene. The DNA for the CDR3 is TGTGCCATCAGTACCTCGAGTAATCAGCCCCAGCATTTT. Its translation: CAISTSSNQPQHF.

The rearrangement links TRBV3-1 to TRBJ2-2, with D possibly being TRBD1 (6 bases). Per germline, CDR1 LGHDT and CDR2 YNNKEL (reference sequence). The CDR3 sequence is 15 residues long. V was trimmed by 2 bases and J by 3 bases, leaving 10 bases between them. The DNA for the CDR3 is TGTGCCAGCAGCCAACAGGGGACCTACACCGGGGAGCTGTTTTTT. This gives the protein CASSQQGTYTGELFF.

The rearrangement uses TRBV10-2 and TRBJ1-2, with D perhaps matching TRBD1 (6 bases). CDR3 length equals 13 residues. With 0 bases removed from V and 8 bases from J, the gap between germline ends came to 10 bases. Germline V gene sequence: CDR1 WSHSY, CDR2 SAAADI. The CDR3 protein is CASSESRGIGYTF. In DNA form, the CDR3 reads TGCGCCAGCAGTGAGTCAAGGGGGATCGGCTACACCTTC.

The V and J genes are TRBV9 and TRBJ2-7, with D perhaps assigned TRBD1 or TRBD2 (5 bases each). Between the trimmed V and J ends, which lost 2 bases and 5 bases, there was a span of 11 bases. This CDR3 has 13 amino acids. Germline V gene lookup returns CDR1 SGDLS and CDR2 YYNGEE. The CDR3: CASSVSGRHEQYF. CDR3 coding DNA: TGTGCCAGCAGCGTGTCGGGGCGGCACGAGCAGTACTTC.

The rearrangement links TRBV29-1 to TRBJ2-3; TRBD2 might be the D (5 bases). Germline V gene lookup returns CDR1 SQVTM and CDR2 ANQGSEA. V dropped 6 bases and J dropped 2 bases, with 18 bases sitting between them. The CDR3 length is 15 residues. The CDR3 loop reads CSVIVAREHTDTQYF. CDR3 sequence (DNA): TGCAGCGTAATAGTGGCACGGGAACACACAGATACGCAGTATTTT.

This clonotype was seen more than once but under ten times. V is TRBV11-2 and J is TRBJ1-1; 8 bases match TRBD1. After removal of 5 bases from V and 6 bases from J, the junction contained 5 bases not matched to a gene. Germline lookup yields CDR1 SGHAT and CDR2 FQNNGV. This CDR3 has 13 amino acids. CDR3 coding DNA: TGTGCCAGCAGCCAGGGGGCCGGGGCTGAAGCTTTCTTT. It is translated as CASSQGAGAEAFF.

The chain links TRBV7-2 to TRBJ2-3; D call uncertain. Trimming removed 6 bases at V and 4 bases at J, with 11 bases between. CDR1 SGHTA and CDR2 FQGNSA come from the germline V gene. The CDR3 loop spans 13 amino acids. The CDR3, as DNA: TGTGCCAGCAGACCCCGAACTGCAGATACGCAGTATTTT. Translating gives CASRPRTADTQYF.

The chain has TRBV20-1 and TRBJ2-4; 7 bases match TRBD2. CDR3 length equals 15 residues. Germline trimming cut 3 bases from V and 0 bases from J; bases unmatched to any gene: 5. Germline V CDR1 and CDR2: DFQATT, SNEGSKA (reference sequence). The CDR3: CSARPAGLAKNIQYF. Here the CDR3 DNA reads TGCAGTGCTAGGCCAGCGGGACTAGCCAAAAACATTCAGTACTTC.

There are a few counts of this clonotype. The chain recombines TRBV9 with TRBJ2-2; TRBD1 or TRBD2 may be the D gene (6 bases each). Trimming removed 0 bases at V and 2 bases at J, with 11 bases between. In germline, CDR1 is SGDLS, CDR2 YYNGEE. The CDR3 sequence is 16 residues long. The CDR3 is CASSVVVGGNTGELFF. The DNA of the CDR3 is TGTGCCAGCAGCGTAGTTGTGGGGGGCAACACCGGGGAGCTGTTTTTT.

The chain joins TRBV14 to TRBJ2-5, with no clear D. The germline V gene has CDR1 SGHDN and CDR2 FVKESK. The CDR3 has 14 amino acids. Trimming cost V 0 bases and J 6 bases, with 11 bases left between them. CDR3 protein: CASSQEWRSKTQYF. CDR3 sequence (DNA): TGTGCCAGCAGCCAAGAGTGGCGGTCCAAGACCCAGTACTTC.

This clonotype was detected only a few times. The chain links TRBV7-9 to TRBJ1-2, with a tentative D call TRBD1 (5 bases). Per the germline V gene, CDR1 is SEHNR and CDR2 is FQNEAQ (reference sequence). The CDR3 sequence is 15 residues long. The V gene lost 4 bases and the J gene lost 0 bases, with 12 bases spanning the gap. For the CDR3, the DNA is TGTGCCAGCAGCTCAAGACAGAGACCTAACTATGGCTACACCTTC. Its protein is CASSSRQRPNYGYTF.